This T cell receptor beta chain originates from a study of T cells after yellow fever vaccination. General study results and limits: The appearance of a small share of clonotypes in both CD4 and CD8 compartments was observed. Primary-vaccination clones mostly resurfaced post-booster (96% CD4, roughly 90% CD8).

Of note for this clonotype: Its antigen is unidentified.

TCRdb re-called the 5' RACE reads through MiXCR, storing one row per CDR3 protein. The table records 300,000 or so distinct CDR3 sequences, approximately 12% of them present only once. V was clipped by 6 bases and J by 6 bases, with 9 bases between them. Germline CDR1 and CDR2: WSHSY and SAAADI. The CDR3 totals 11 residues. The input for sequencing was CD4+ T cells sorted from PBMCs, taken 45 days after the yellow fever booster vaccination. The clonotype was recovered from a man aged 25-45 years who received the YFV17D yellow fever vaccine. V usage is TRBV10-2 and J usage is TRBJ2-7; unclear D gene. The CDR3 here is CASSAAFEQYF. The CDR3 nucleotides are TGCGCCAGCAGCGCCGCTTTCGAGCAGTACTTC.